One T cell receptor beta chain is described in this entry. The antigen is undetermined. This sample stems from a study of PD-L1 blockade in urothelial cancer. The overall study: Administration of atezolizumab to patients began around 2014, at 1,200 mg intravenously every 3 weeks. Blood samples contained a median about 150,000 T cells. General observations from the study: Durable-benefit patients expanded tumor-associated blood clones more at 3 weeks.

Trimming took 2 bases from V and 5 from J, leaving 10 bases between them. Germline CDR1 SGHTA, CDR2 FQGTGA. The CDR3 length is 13 residues. Each PCR contained spiked-in synthetic TCR analog templates. The assay was immunoSEQ multiplex PCR, and TCRdb's table has in-frame clones only and misses some. The data contain some 79,000 clones, 82% of them singletons. This sequence originates from a man between 65 and 79 years old with urothelial cancer. Sequencing was performed on PBMCs, taken around atezolizumab (anti-PD-L1) treatment. The genes are TRBV7-3 and TRBJ2-7; no firm D call. The chain's CDR3 is CASSLGSGDEQYF. The CDR3 DNA sequence: TGTGCCAGCAGCTTAGGTTCTGGAGACGAGCAGTACTTC.